The 18 T cell receptor beta chains below all came from one sample that was sequenced in a study of cytomegalovirus exposure and HLA in healthy donors. It was with 60 Vbeta and 13 Jbeta primers that the PCR ran. Generated by immunoSEQ multiplex PCR, the TCRdb table keeps only in-frame clones and is missing some. Found here are nearly 110,000 clones, 77% of them singletons; the top ten hold more than 4%. Sequencing was carried out using PBMCs. These receptors were obtained from a male donor in good health and CMV-seronegative.

The chain links TRBV7-9 to TRBJ1-4; 10 bases agree with TRBD1. CDR3 length: 16 amino acids. With V trimmed by 3 bases and J by 8 bases, 9 bases remained unmatched. Per germline, CDR1 SEHNR and CDR2 FQNEAQ (reference sequence). In DNA form, the CDR3 reads TGTGCCAGCAGCTTCCTCCACGGACAGGGGGGGGAAAAACTGTTTTTT. Translation gives CASSFLHGQGGEKLFF.

CDR3 sequence (DNA): TGTGCCAGCAGCGGACTAGCGGGAGGAGAGACCCAGTACTTC. The encoded protein is CASSGLAGGETQYF. The J gene is TRBJ2-5, the V gene TRBV5-6, with TRBD2 matching 14 bases. After removal of 4 bases from V and 4 bases from J, the junction contained 0 bases not matched to a gene. Germline CDR1 is SGHDT and CDR2 is YYEEEE. The CDR3 has 14 residues.

Here the CDR3 DNA reads TGTGCCAGCAGCCAAGACCCAGGGATGAGGACCGGGGAGCTGTTTTTT. Protein product: CASSQDPGMRTGELFF. The J gene is TRBJ2-2, the V gene TRBV4-2, with D possibly matching TRBD1 (5 bases). Deletions cut 0 bases from V and 5 bases from J, with 13 bases between. CDR1 is LGHNA, CDR2 YNFKEQ, per germline. The CDR3 spans 16 residues.

This chain links TRBV7-8 with TRBJ1-5; TRBD1 agrees at 8 bases. This CDR3 spans 17 amino acids. CDR1 and CDR2 (germline): SGHVS, FQNEAQ. The V segment lost 5 bases and the J segment 2 bases; nucleotides outside the gene matches: 11. The CDR3 loop reads CASSDQQGVRGNQPQHF. CDR3 coding DNA: TGTGCCAGCAGCGACCAACAGGGGGTGAGGGGCAATCAGCCCCAGCATTTT.

In this sample, this clone turned up once. This chain joins TRBV29-1 and TRBJ2-5, with no clear D. The germline V and J ends were trimmed by 2 bases and 2 bases, with 3 bases remaining between them. The germline gives CDR1 SQVTM, CDR2 ANQGSEA. The CDR3 is made up of 11 amino acids. In nucleotides, the CDR3 is TGCAGCGTTGAACAGCAAGAGACCCAGTACTTC. Translated: CSVEQQETQYF.

This sequence joins TRBV6-1 and TRBJ2-4; 8 positions agree with TRBD1. This CDR3 is 16 amino acids long. The V gene's germline CDR1 is MNHNS and CDR2 SASEGT. The trim removed 3 bases at V and 4 bases at J, leaving 8 bases unmatched. CDR3 sequence reads: CASSEAPQGAKNIQYF. The CDR3 DNA follows: TGTGCCAGCAGTGAGGCACCCCAGGGGGCGAAAAACATTCAGTACTTC.

V and J are TRBV10-2 and TRBJ2-7, with D perhaps matching TRBD2 (5 bases). The CDR3 length is 15 residues. V lost 3 bases, J lost 0 bases, and 12 bases lay in between. Germline CDR1 and CDR2: WSHSY and SAAADI. CDR3 protein: CASSEWTGPSYEQYF. CDR3 DNA sequence: TGCGCCAGCAGTGAATGGACTGGCCCCTCCTACGAGCAGTACTTC.

The CDR3 protein is CASSSTGVPEAFF. In nucleotides, the CDR3 is TGTGCCAGCAGCTCGACAGGGGTTCCTGAAGCTTTCTTT. The chain carries TRBV7-9 and TRBJ1-1; 8 bases map to TRBD1. V trimming: 4 bases; J trimming: 6 bases; junction bases outside the gene matches: 4. Germline V gene lookup returns CDR1 SEHNR and CDR2 FQNEAQ (reference sequence). This CDR3 is 13 amino acids long.

There are a few counts of this clone. The chain couples TRBV28 to TRBJ2-7, with D possibly TRBD1 on 5 matching bases. The CDR3 is made up of 15 amino acids. Germline-derived CDR1 and CDR2 are MDHEN and SYDVKM. The V gene lost 4 bases and the J gene lost 1 base, with 14 bases spanning the gap. This CDR3 reads CASSSNYRNSYEQYF. The CDR3 DNA follows: TGTGCCAGCAGTTCAAACTACAGGAATTCCTACGAGCAGTACTTC.

The rearrangement uses TRBV7-9 and TRBJ2-2; 14 nucleotides match TRBD2. The germline gives CDR1 SEHNR, CDR2 FQNEAQ (reference sequence). The CDR3 runs to 16 residues. The V and J ends lost 5 bases and 6 bases, in that order; junction bases with no gene match: 5. The CDR3 coding sequence is TGTGCCAGCAGCCCCGGGACTAGCGGGAGCCCCGGGGAGCTGTTTTTT. Its translation: CASSPGTSGSPGELFF.

The gene calls are TRBV7-3 and TRBJ2-1; 10 nucleotides match TRBD1. Germline V gives CDR1 SGHTA, CDR2 FQGTGA. The trim removed 5 bases at V and 8 bases at J, leaving 6 bases unmatched. The CDR3 loop spans 14 amino acids. The CDR3 here is CASSRDRGADEQFF. The CDR3 nucleotides are TGTGCCAGCAGCCGGGACAGGGGAGCGGATGAGCAGTTCTTC. Full variable domain (outside the CDR3, taken from reference TRBV7-3 and TRBJ2-1): GAGVSQTPSNKVTEKGKYVELRCDPISGHTALYWYRQSLGQGPEFLIYFQGTGAADDSGLPNDRFFAVRPEGSVSTLKIQRTERGDSAVYLCASSRDRGADEQFFGPGTRLTVL.

The table lists this clone with a few counts. The V and J genes are TRBV7-7 and TRBJ2-1; unclear D gene. CDR1 and CDR2 from the germline V gene are SSHAT and FNYEAQ (reference sequence). CDR3 size: 13 residues. V dropped 5 bases and J dropped 10 bases, with 15 bases sitting between them. CDR3 region: CASSPGLAVEQFF. The CDR3 DNA sequence: TGTGCCAGCAGCCCGGGTTTAGCTGTCGAGCAGTTCTTC. Together with reference TRBV7-7 and TRBJ2-1, the CDR3 gives the full variable domain: GAGVSQSPRYKVTKRGQDVTLRCDPISSHATLYWYQQALGQGPEFLTYFNYEAQPDKSGLPSDRFSAERPEGSISTLTIQRTEQRDSAMYRCASSPGLAVEQFFGPGTRLTVL.

The chain has TRBV10-3 and TRBJ1-1; tentatively, D is TRBD1 (5 bases). Germline V gene sequence: CDR1 ENHRY, CDR2 SYGVKD. The V end was cut by 2 bases, the J end by 4 bases, with 11 bases between. The CDR3 loop spans 14 amino acids. CDR3 in amino acids: CAISEGAGGTEAFF. CDR3 DNA sequence: TGTGCCATCAGTGAGGGGGCGGGGGGCACTGAAGCTTTCTTT.

The rearrangement uses TRBV28 and TRBJ1-4; the match to TRBD1 covers 11 bases. With V trimmed by 9 bases and J by 8 bases, 5 bases remained unmatched. Germline values: CDR1 MDHEN, CDR2 SYDVKM. The length of the CDR3 is 13 residues. CDR3 DNA: TGTGCCAGTGCCGGGACAGGGGGAGAAAAACTGTTTTTT. Its translation: CASAGTGGEKLFF.

This chain links TRBV5-1 with TRBJ2-7; 8 positions agree with TRBD2. J was trimmed by 0 bases and V by 0 bases; bases with no gene match: 8. The CDR3 has 17 residues. CDR1 SGHRS and CDR2 YFSETQ come from the germline V gene. CDR3 in DNA: TGCGCCAGCAGCTTGGCCTGGATAGCGGGAAGCTCCTACGAGCAGTACTTC. Its translation: CASSLAWIAGSSYEQYF. Combining the CDR3 with reference TRBV5-1 and TRBJ2-7 gives the whole variable domain KAGVTQTPRYLIKTRGQQVTLSCSPISGHRSVSWYQQTPGQGLQFLFEYFSETQRNKGNFPGRFSGRQFSNSRSEMNVSTLELGDSALYLCASSLAWIAGSSYEQYFGPGTRLTVT.

J is TRBJ1-1 and V is TRBV19; the match to TRBD1 covers 7 bases. Looked up from germline, CDR1 is LNHDA and CDR2 is SQIVND (reference sequence). V dropped 3 bases and J dropped 4; count of bases not matched to a gene: 8. The CDR3 loop spans 15 amino acids. The CDR3 loop reads CASSITQTGSTEAFF. In nucleotides, the CDR3 is TGTGCCAGTAGTATCACCCAGACAGGGAGCACTGAAGCTTTCTTT.

CDR3: CASSPWTGSTDTQYF. In DNA form, the CDR3 reads TGCGCCAGCAGCCCCTGGACAGGAAGCACAGATACGCAGTATTTT. V and J are TRBV4-1 and TRBJ2-3; 7 bases map to TRBD1. CDR3 length: 15 residues. The V gene end was trimmed by 4 bases and the J gene end by 0 bases; junction bases not matched to a gene: 4. Germline V gene sequence: CDR1 MGHRA, CDR2 YSYEKL.

The CDR3 region has the DNA TGCGCCAGCAGCCGACAGGGTGAGGCCACTGAAGCTTTCTTT. This gives the protein CASSRQGEATEAFF. The chain carries TRBV5-1 and TRBJ1-1, with 7 bases lining up with TRBD1. The trim removed 4 bases at V and 4 bases at J, leaving 7 bases unmatched. Germline loops: CDR1 SGHRS, CDR2 YFSETQ. The CDR3 loop spans 14 amino acids.